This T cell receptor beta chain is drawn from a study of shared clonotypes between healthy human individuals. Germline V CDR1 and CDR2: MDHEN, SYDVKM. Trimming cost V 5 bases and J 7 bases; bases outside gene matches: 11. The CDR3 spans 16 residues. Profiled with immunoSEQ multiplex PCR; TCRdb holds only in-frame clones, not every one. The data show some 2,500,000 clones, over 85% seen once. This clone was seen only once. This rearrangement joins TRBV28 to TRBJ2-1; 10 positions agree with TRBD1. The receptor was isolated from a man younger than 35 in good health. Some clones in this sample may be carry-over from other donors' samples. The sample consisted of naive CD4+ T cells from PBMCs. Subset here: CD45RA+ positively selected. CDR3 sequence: CASSGRAWTGGNEQFF. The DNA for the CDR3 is TGTGCCAGCAGTGGTCGCGCATGGACAGGGGGGAATGAGCAGTTCTTC.